What follows are 20 T cell receptor beta chains derived from one specimen sequenced in a study of blood T cell repertoires in COVID-19. Some clones are missing from TCRdb's copy, which holds only in-frame ones; the method was immunoSEQ multiplex PCR. The data contain approximately 74,000 clones, roughly 86% of them singletons. The sample taken for sequencing was peripheral blood. The source is a woman between 55 and 75 years old with acute or convalescent COVID-19.

This clone was counted once. The chain is built from TRBV7-9 and TRBJ2-7; 8 bases map to TRBD1. V was pared by 6 bases and J by 4 bases, with 2 bases of the junction left unmatched. CDR1 and CDR2 from the germline V gene are SEHNR and FQNEAQ (reference sequence). The CDR3 totals 12 residues. CDR3 sequence reads: CASRRQGYEQYF. The CDR3, as DNA: TGTGCCAGCAGACGACAGGGGTACGAGCAGTACTTC.

The J gene is TRBJ2-7, the V gene TRBV28; 9 bases align to TRBD1. V trimming: 9 bases; J trimming: 4 bases; junction bases outside the gene matches: 7. The CDR3 runs to 13 residues. Germline loops: CDR1 MDHEN, CDR2 SYDVKM. This CDR3 is CASSDGTGYEQYF. In nucleotides, the CDR3 is TGTGCCAGTAGTGACGGGACAGGGTACGAGCAGTACTTC.

This rearrangement joins TRBV21-1 to TRBJ1-4; the D call TRBD1 from the table was never checked on the DNA. TRBV21-1 is an annotated pseudogene. The CDR3 loop spans 15 amino acids. The CDR3 region is CASSQGDAANEKLFF. The DNA of the CDR3 is TGTGCCAGCTCCCAGGGGGACGCTGCTAATGAAAAACTGTTTTTT.

The chain has TRBV28 and TRBJ2-7; 11 positions agree with TRBD1. This CDR3 comprises 12 residues. The V gene's germline CDR1 is MDHEN and CDR2 SYDVKM. The CDR3 coding sequence is TGTGCCAGCAGTACCACGGGACAGGGGGTCTCGGTC. This encodes CASSTTGQGVSV.

The chain combines TRBV7-3 with TRBJ2-2, with 9 bases lining up with TRBD2. Germline V lookup: CDR1 SGHTA, CDR2 FQGTGA. The CDR3 extends over 16 amino acids. J lost 1 base, V lost 1 base, and 1 base had no gene match. The DNA for the CDR3 is TGTGCCAGCAGCTTAAATAGCGGGGGGAACACCGGGGAGCTGTTTTTT. Translating gives CASSLNSGGNTGELFF.

This rearrangement joins TRBV6-5 to TRBJ1-2; tentative D call: TRBD1 (6 bases). CDR1 and CDR2 (germline): MNHEY, SVGAGI. The CDR3 is 16 amino acids. Trimming removed 0 bases from V and 1 base from J, with 12 bases in between. The CDR3 bases are TGTGCCAGCAGTTACTCGAAAGGCAGGGGTAACTATGGCTACACCTTC. It yields the protein CASSYSKGRGNYGYTF.

In DNA, the CDR3 is TGCAGCGTCGGGACAGGGGGCGACTATGGCTACACCTTC. This gives the protein CSVGTGGDYGYTF. The V gene is TRBV29-1, the J gene TRBJ1-2; 12 nucleotides match TRBD1. Per the germline V gene, CDR1 is SQVTM and CDR2 is ANQGSEA. Germline trimming cut 6 bases from V and 3 bases from J; bases unmatched to any gene: 2. CDR3 size: 13 residues.

The V and J genes are TRBV12-1 and TRBJ1-6; no check of the table's D call, TRBD1, against the DNA was made. TRBV12-1 is a pseudogene. The CDR3 consists of 20 residues. CDR3 residues: CAGPAQTGRPLSSYNSPLHF. The DNA for the CDR3 is TGTGCCGGTCCTGCTCAGACAGGCCGACCACTAAGCTCCTATAATTCACCCCTCCACTTT.

This clone appeared once. The chain uses TRBV24-1 and TRBJ2-7, with 7 bases lining up with TRBD1. CDR3 length: 16 residues. With V trimmed by 4 bases and J by 3 bases, 11 bases remained unmatched. CDR1 KGHDR and CDR2 SFDVKD come from the germline V gene. The CDR3 region is CATSESTGASYYEQYF. DNA of the CDR3: TGTGCCACCAGTGAATCTACAGGGGCCAGCTACTACGAGCAGTACTTC.

The V call is TRBV24-1, the J call TRBJ2-3; 12 bases fit TRBD2. J was trimmed by 7 bases and V by 6 bases; bases with no gene match: 7. CDR1 is KGHDR and CDR2 is SFDVKD in the germline V gene. The CDR3 sequence is 15 residues long. As DNA, the CDR3 is TGTGCCACCAGTCATGGGACTAGCGGGCGACATACGCAGTATTTT. Translation gives CATSHGTSGRHTQYF.

The gene calls are TRBV5-6 and TRBJ1-2; no firm D call. CDR3 length: 13 amino acids. The V end was cut by 1 base, the J end by 8 bases, with 12 bases between. Germline CDR1 is SGHDT and CDR2 is YYEEEE. Written as DNA, the CDR3 is TGTGCCAGCAGCTTGAACGGGGTACGGGGCTACACCTTC. Translating it yields CASSLNGVRGYTF.

The genes are TRBV4-2 and TRBJ2-1, with 8 bases aligning to TRBD2. The CDR3 has 16 residues. The V gene end was trimmed by 5 bases and the J gene end by 8 bases; junction bases not matched to a gene: 14. The germline gives CDR1 LGHNA, CDR2 YNFKEQ. The CDR3 is CASSTLAGSHIDEQFF. The CDR3 DNA is TGTGCCAGCAGCACCTTAGCGGGATCCCATATCGATGAGCAGTTCTTC.

V usage is TRBV7-9 and J usage is TRBJ1-1; D not certain. Trimming stripped 0 bases from V and 4 bases from J, with 24 bases between. CDR1 and CDR2 (germline): SEHNR, FQNEAQ (reference sequence). The CDR3 runs 19 residues. Written as DNA, the CDR3 is TGTGCCAGCAGCTTAGCTCGGCCGGGCCAACTCGTGGGGAGCACTGAAGCTTTCTTT. Its translation is CASSLARPGQLVGSTEAFF.

This chain joins TRBV6-4 and TRBJ2-7, with TRBD1 as a possible D gene (6 bases). V was pared by 11 bases and J by 0 bases, with 11 bases between. This CDR3 comprises 12 residues. Looked up from germline, CDR1 is MRHNA and CDR2 is SNTAGT. The CDR3 sequence: CAGTPSSYEQYF. CDR3 nucleotides: TGTGCCGGGACACCTTCCTCCTACGAGCAGTACTTC.

The count of this clone is one. This chain uses TRBV18 with TRBJ2-3, with 10 bases fitting TRBD2. The length of the CDR3 is 16 residues. Per the germline V gene, CDR1 is KGHSH and CDR2 is LQKENI. With 3 bases clipped from V and 5 bases from J, the junction kept 8 bases outside the gene matches. This chain's CDR3 is CASSPLAGGLGDTQYF. CDR3 sequence (DNA): TGTGCCAGCTCACCGTTAGCGGGGGGCTTAGGAGATACGCAGTATTTT.

This clone has a handful of counts. The chain recombines TRBV29-1 with TRBJ2-7; 8 nucleotides line up with TRBD1. J was trimmed by 1 base and V by 5 bases; bases with no gene match: 1. The CDR3 is 12 amino acids. The germline V gene has CDR1 SQVTM and CDR2 ANQGSEA. The CDR3 bases are TGCAGCGTTCGGGACAGGTCCTACGAGCAGTACTTC. It is translated as CSVRDRSYEQYF.

This clone was counted a single time. The chain has TRBV29-1 and TRBJ2-7; D ambiguous. Trimming pared 1 base from V and 0 bases from J, leaving 4 bases between. The germline V gene has CDR1 SQVTM and CDR2 ANQGSEA. The CDR3 contains 12 residues. CDR3 DNA sequence: TGCAGCGTTGAAGTGAGCTCCTACGAGCAGTACTTC. Amino acids: CSVEVSSYEQYF.

The chain has TRBV4-1 and TRBJ2-7, with TRBD2 matching over 15 bases. The CDR3 is made up of 20 amino acids. Trimming took 1 base from V and 2 from J; bases not matched to a gene: 12. Germline assignment: CDR1 MGHRA and CDR2 YSYEKL. CDR3 sequence reads: CASSQAYPGLAGGRAYEQYF. The CDR3 DNA is TGCGCCAGCAGCCAAGCATATCCGGGACTAGCGGGAGGACGTGCCTACGAGCAGTACTTC.

This rearrangement joins TRBV19 to TRBJ2-7; D might be TRBD1 (6 bases). The V end was cut by 2 bases, the J end by 2 bases, with 10 bases between. This CDR3 has 14 amino acids. CDR1 LNHDA and CDR2 SQIVND come from the germline V gene (reference sequence). The CDR3 nucleotides are TGTGCCAGTAGTATAACAGGGCCAACCTACGAGCAGTACTTC. Translation gives CASSITGPTYEQYF.

This clone occurred once. This chain connects TRBV19 to TRBJ2-1; possibly TRBD1 for D (6 bases). Trimming removed 5 bases at V and 0 bases at J, with 8 bases between. Germline V CDR1 and CDR2: LNHDA, SQIVND (reference sequence). The CDR3 length is 14 residues. In nucleotides, the CDR3 is TGTGCCAGTAGTCCAGGGGTCTCCTACAATGAGCAGTTCTTC. Protein sequence: CASSPGVSYNEQFF.